This TCR beta chain comes out of a study of blood T cell repertoires in COVID-19. Study at large: Both acute and convalescent COVID-19 samples were obtained from the United States, Italy and Spain. From T cells, B-cell-depleted T cells, or PBMCs came the material, which was cDNA or gDNA.

J was trimmed by 5 bases and V by 3 bases; bases with no gene match: 4. Germline CDR1 is ENHRY and CDR2 is SYGVKD. The CDR3 runs to 15 residues. Seattle-derived patients entered the study during active infection and were followed longitudinally. How the authors handled the data: Counts of nucleated cells, estimated from reference gene primer amplification, were obtained. The data were produced by immunoSEQ multiplex PCR, yet TCRdb's version contains in-frame clones alone and is incomplete. That table is the source of V, J and clone size, and D and trimming were worked out from the DNA. The sample includes 150,000 to 200,000 clones, 92% of them seen just once.

Sequencing was done on a sample of peripheral blood. The J gene is TRBJ2-2, the V gene TRBV10-3; 9 bases are a match to TRBD2. This sequence originates from a man aged 25 to 40 with COVID-19, enrolled during active disease. CDR3 sequence reads: CAISDRSGGTGELFF. DNA for the CDR3: TGTGCCATCAGTGATCGGAGCGGGGGGACCGGGGAGCTGTTTTTT.